The 26 T cell receptor beta chains below come from one sample, sequenced in a study of T cells and copy number aberrations in small-cell lung cancer. Only in-frame clones appear in the TCRdb table, and some are missing; sequencing was by immunoSEQ multiplex PCR. The data show 7,000 or so clones, 75% to 85% seen once. Specimen: normal tissue next to the tumor. The receptors shown here come from a woman aged 50 to 65 with small cell lung cancer.

The chain recombines TRBV27 with TRBJ2-2, with D perhaps given as TRBD1 or TRBD2 (5 bases each). Per germline, CDR1 MNHEY and CDR2 SMNVEV (reference sequence). The V gene lost 10 bases and the J gene lost 0 bases, with 12 bases spanning the gap. This CDR3 region has 14 residues. Written as DNA, the CDR3 is TGTGCCATCAGGAGAGGGGCGAACACCGGGGAGCTGTTTTTT. Translation gives CAIRRGANTGELFF.

V is TRBV18 and J is TRBJ2-3; 9 nucleotides agree with TRBD2. V trimming: 6 bases; J trimming: 5 bases; junction bases outside the gene matches: 6. The CDR3 covers 14 residues. Germline CDR1 is KGHSH and CDR2 is LQKENI. The CDR3: CASSWGLAEDTQYF. The CDR3 nucleotides read TGTGCCAGCTCTTGGGGACTAGCAGAAGATACGCAGTATTTT.

The chain links TRBV28 to TRBJ2-5; 12 nucleotides agree with TRBD2. The germline CDR1 and CDR2 sequences are MDHEN and SYDVKM. CDR3 length: 15 residues. V was clipped by 9 bases and J by 5 bases; unmatched bases: 10. CDR3 loop: CASTGLAGGPETQYF. The CDR3 coding sequence is TGTGCCAGTACTGGGCTAGCGGGAGGGCCGGAGACCCAGTACTTC.

This chain links TRBV21-1 with TRBJ2-7. TRBV21-1 is deemed a pseudogene. CDR3 length: 12 amino acids. The CDR3 DNA sequence: TGTGCCACCTACTGGGGTTTCTACGAGCAGTACTTC. Translating it yields CATYWGFYEQYF.

J is TRBJ1-1 and V is TRBV5-4; D not resolved. The CDR3 has 14 amino acids. With 0 bases removed from V and 0 bases from J, the gap between germline ends came to 6 bases. Germline CDR1 is SGHNT and CDR2 is YYREEE (reference sequence). CDR3 in amino acids: CASSLVGMNTEAFF. The CDR3 DNA reads TGTGCCAGCAGCTTGGTAGGTATGAACACTGAAGCTTTCTTT.

This rearrangement joins TRBV19 to TRBJ2-7; tentatively, D is TRBD2 (6 bases). The V end lost 6 bases, the J end lost 4 bases, and 7 bases lay between the germline ends. This CDR3 contains 11 residues. Germline V CDR1 and CDR2: LNHDA, SQIVND (reference sequence). CDR3 nucleotides: TGTGCCAGTAGCGCGGGATACGAGCAGTACTTC. Residues: CASSAGYEQYF.

V is TRBV15 and J is TRBJ2-3; perhaps TRBD2 as D (6 bases). Germline-derived CDR1 and CDR2 are LNHNV and YYDKDF (reference sequence). This CDR3 contains 16 residues. V lost 3 bases and J lost 6, with 19 bases in between. Here the CDR3 DNA reads TGTGCCACCAGCAGTAATTTACTAGCAGTAACGGATACGCAGTATTTT. It is translated as CATSSNLLAVTDTQYF.

The V gene is TRBV30, the J gene TRBJ2-1; 10 bases agree with TRBD2. Losses at the gene ends were 5 bases for V and 3 bases for J; bases not matched to a gene: 7. This CDR3 region has 15 residues. Germline CDR1 is GTSNPN and CDR2 is SVGIG (reference sequence). The DNA of the CDR3 is TGTGCCTGGGGCTCCGGGACTAGCGTCTACAATGAGCAGTTCTTC. Translated, it gives CAWGSGTSVYNEQFF.

V and J are TRBV4-2 and TRBJ2-3; 8 positions agree with TRBD2. V was clipped by 6 bases and J by 2 bases; unmatched bases: 7. The CDR3 runs 15 residues. Germline V CDR1 and CDR2: LGHNA, YNFKEQ. The CDR3 spells CASSGTSGNTDTQYF. The DNA of the CDR3 is TGTGCCAGCAGTGGCACTAGCGGAAACACAGATACGCAGTATTTT.

This rearrangement joins TRBV7-2 to TRBJ2-3, with 7 bases identical to TRBD1. The length of the CDR3 is 16 residues. CDR1 SGHTA and CDR2 FQGNSA come from the germline V gene. V lost 5 bases and J lost 2; bases outside the gene matches: 10. The CDR3 region has the DNA TGTGCCAGCAGCACCCGACAGGGAACCCCCACAGATACGCAGTATTTT. Amino acids: CASSTRQGTPTDTQYF.

The V and J genes are TRBV15 and TRBJ2-7; TRBD2 aligns across 7 bases. The CDR3 sequence is 15 residues long. Germline CDR1 is LNHNV and CDR2 is YYDKDF (reference sequence). V was pared by 5 bases and J by 4 bases, with 11 bases of the junction left unmatched. CDR3 nucleotides: TGTGCCACCAGCCCCAGTCGGGGGAGGGCGTACGAGCAGTACTTC. This gives the protein CATSPSRGRAYEQYF.

The chain combines TRBV9 with TRBJ2-7; tentatively, D is TRBD2 (5 bases). V was cut by 0 bases and J by 0 bases, with 10 bases left in between. The CDR3 is 15 amino acids. CDR1 and CDR2 (germline): SGDLS, YYNGEE. CDR3 protein: CASSVGTRYSYEQYF. DNA of the CDR3: TGTGCCAGCAGCGTAGGGACTCGATACTCCTACGAGCAGTACTTC.

The chain couples TRBV9 to TRBJ2-3, with 7 positions matching TRBD1. There are 15 residues in the CDR3. V lost 4 bases and J lost 1; bases outside the gene matches: 6. Germline V gene data show CDR1 as SGDLS and CDR2 as YYNGEE. The CDR3 region has the DNA TGTGCCAGCAGCTTTCGACAGGGTGGCACAGATACGCAGTATTTT. Encoded protein: CASSFRQGGTDTQYF.

CDR3 protein: CASSLEPLLEQYF. CDR3 DNA: TGTGCCAGCAGCTTGGAGCCCCTATTGGAGCAGTACTTC. The chain employs TRBV5-4 and TRBJ2-7; no definite D call. Germline lookup yields CDR1 SGHNT and CDR2 YYREEE (reference sequence). Trimming removed 0 bases at V and 7 bases at J, with 11 bases between. This CDR3 spans 13 amino acids.

The V and J genes are TRBV11-2 and TRBJ2-5; 8 nucleotides align to TRBD2. Per the germline V gene, CDR1 is SGHAT and CDR2 is FQNNGV. The CDR3 runs to 19 residues. Trimming removed 0 bases from V and 3 bases from J; junction bases left unmatched: 15. In DNA form, the CDR3 reads TGTGCCAGCAGCTTAGATCCGGGGGGTGGCGGGAGGATGGAAGAGACCCAGTACTTC. The encoded protein is CASSLDPGGGGRMEETQYF.

The J gene is TRBJ2-4, the V gene TRBV19; 10 nucleotides align to TRBD2. This CDR3 has 15 amino acids. V lost 9 bases, J lost 8 bases, and 13 bases stayed unmatched. The V gene's germline CDR1 is LNHDA and CDR2 SQIVND (reference sequence). CDR3 in DNA: TGTGCCAGCACCCAGCGGGAGGGCGCCTGGGACATTCAGTACTTC. It yields the protein CASTQREGAWDIQYF. The variable domain in full, with the rest retrieved from reference TRBV19 and TRBJ2-4, is DGGITQSPKYLFRKEGQNVTLSCEQNLNHDAMYWYRQDPGQGLRLIYYSQIVNDFQKGDIAEGYSVSREKKESFPLTVTSAQKNPTAFYLCASTQREGAWDIQYFGAGTRLSVL.

The chain links TRBV2 to TRBJ2-1; 8 nucleotides agree with TRBD2. Germline CDR1 and CDR2: SNHLY and FYNNEI. Germline trimming cut 7 bases from V and 8 bases from J; bases unmatched to any gene: 13. This CDR3 has 15 residues. CDR3 bases: TGTGCCAGCACCCCCCCCGGACTAGCTCCGGATGAGCAGTTCTTC. Its translation is CASTPPGLAPDEQFF.

The V gene is TRBV14, the J gene TRBJ2-1; the match to TRBD2 covers 12 bases. The CDR3 is 23 amino acids. The J segment lost 3 bases and the V segment lost 1 base, leaving 22 bases of the junction unmatched. Germline V gene data show CDR1 as SGHDN and CDR2 as FVKESK. CDR3 region: CASSQGWPGSWGQLAGGYNEQFF. The CDR3 DNA sequence: TGTGCCAGCAGCCAAGGTTGGCCGGGGAGCTGGGGACAACTAGCGGGAGGCTACAATGAGCAGTTCTTC.

The V gene is TRBV19, the J gene TRBJ1-2; D is perhaps TRBD1 (6 bases). Germline V gives CDR1 LNHDA, CDR2 SQIVND (reference sequence). The CDR3 has 14 residues. V was clipped by 6 bases and J by 6 bases, with 17 bases between them. CDR3 sequence (DNA): TGTGCCAGTAGACAACCAGGGGCGCTAGATGGCTACACCTTC. The encoded protein is CASRQPGALDGYTF.

The gene calls are TRBV7-6 and TRBJ2-3, with D possibly matching TRBD1 (6 bases). This CDR3 is 16 amino acids long. V was clipped by 2 bases and J by 2 bases, with 14 bases between them. Germline V lookup: CDR1 SGHVS, CDR2 FNYEAQ. The CDR3 here is CASSLFLGQTTDTQYF. DNA of the CDR3: TGTGCCAGCAGCTTATTTCTTGGACAGACCACAGATACGCAGTATTTT.

This CDR3 reads CAISEMTGFSYEQYF. CDR3 DNA sequence: TGTGCCATCAGTGAGATGACAGGCTTTTCCTACGAGCAGTACTTC. The chain recombines TRBV10-3 with TRBJ2-7; tentative D call: TRBD1 (6 bases). V dropped 2 bases and J dropped 1 base, with 12 bases sitting between them. CDR1 and CDR2 (germline): ENHRY, SYGVKD. CDR3 size: 15 residues.

The chain couples TRBV5-1 to TRBJ2-7; 8 nucleotides agree with TRBD2. J was trimmed by 5 bases and V by 0 bases; bases with no gene match: 7. This CDR3 has 15 amino acids. CDR1 SGHRS and CDR2 YFSETQ come from the germline V gene. CDR3 sequence (DNA): TGCGCCAGCAGCTTGGAAGTCGGGAGGGCCAACGAGCAGTACTTC. This sequence encodes CASSLEVGRANEQYF. Based on the CDR3 plus reference TRBV5-1 and TRBJ2-7, the full variable domain is KAGVTQTPRYLIKTRGQQVTLSCSPISGHRSVSWYQQTPGQGLQFLFEYFSETQRNKGNFPGRFSGRQFSNSRSEMNVSTLELGDSALYLCASSLEVGRANEQYFGPGTRLTVT.

J is TRBJ1-1 and V is TRBV30, with D possibly TRBD1 on 6 matching bases. Germline values: CDR1 GTSNPN, CDR2 SVGIG (reference sequence). V dropped 0 bases and J dropped 5 bases, with 10 bases sitting between them. This CDR3 contains 13 residues. The CDR3 loop reads CAWSVFQGTEAFF. Here the CDR3 DNA reads TGTGCCTGGAGTGTATTTCAGGGGACTGAAGCTTTCTTT.

CDR3 region: CASSLVLRPTLNYGYTF. As DNA, the CDR3 is TGTGCCAGCAGCTTAGTTTTACGACCAACCTTAAACTATGGCTACACCTTC. The rearrangement joins TRBV7-8 to TRBJ1-2; no firm D call. V lost 1 base, J lost 2 bases, and 17 bases lay in between. There are 17 residues in the CDR3. CDR1 and CDR2 (germline): SGHVS, FQNEAQ.

This chain links TRBV9 with TRBJ2-7, with TRBD2 matching 9 bases. CDR1 is SGDLS, CDR2 YYNGEE, per germline. The CDR3 totals 16 residues. Trimming removed 0 bases from V and 2 bases from J; junction bases left unmatched: 6. CDR3 in amino acids: CASSVGGREGPYEQYF. The DNA of the CDR3 is TGTGCCAGCAGCGTAGGAGGGCGGGAGGGCCCCTACGAGCAGTACTTC.

J is TRBJ1-2 and V is TRBV9; TRBD1 aligns across 7 bases. The V gene's germline CDR1 is SGDLS and CDR2 YYNGEE. There are 16 residues in the CDR3. J gave up 6 bases and V 3 bases, and 14 bases lay outside the gene matches. The CDR3 DNA follows: TGTGCCAGCAGCGCCTCAGGGGGTGTTTACGATCATGGCTACACCTTC. Translating gives CASSASGGVYDHGYTF.